This T cell receptor beta chain emerged from a study of T cells in Graves' hyperthyroidism and ophthalmopathy (dated 2019 in TCRdb). Notes on the research overall: Peripheral blood samples were taken at initial diagnosis, before any treatment was given. The roughly 91 discovery patients were randomly split 7:3 into training and test sets. TCR Vbeta CDR3 sequencing of fewer than 150 peripheral blood samples (over 40 ophthalmopathy, 75 to 85 hyperthyroidism and some 17 progressor patients) is reported in the paper. The study also compared thyroid tissue and blood T-cell repertoires from 5 to 7 Graves' hyperthyroidism patients. An independent validation cohort of under 20 hyperthyroidism patients and approximately 16 patients who later progressed to ophthalmopathy tested prospective prediction of ophthalmopathy. A discovery cohort of about a hundred patients, approximately 44 with Graves' ophthalmopathy and roughly 59 with stable Graves' hyperthyroidism, was used to find distinguishing TCR V-J signatures. Once sampling was done, hyperthyroidism patients were given methimazole at a starting dose of 30 mg daily, whereas ophthalmopathy patients were given high-dose intravenous methylprednisolone.

Including cysteine and phenylalanine, the CDR3 has 15 amino acids. Of the read, only the CDR3 DNA is kept; its 45 bases are in frame from base 1. From a lookup of the germline V gene, CDR1 and CDR2 are KGHSH and LQKENI. Cut back by 0 bases and 5 bases, the V and J ends lie 14 bases apart. What the work shows at the level of the full study, not this receptor alone: In validation, the model predicted progression to ophthalmopathy with approximately 70% sensitivity and 72.22% specificity, a median of about six months before onset. Blood samples also contained most of the expanded thyroid clonotypes (frequency above 0.001), which suggests that blood repertoires may reflect thyroid immune responses. In cross-validation, a model built on a 13 V-J signature told ophthalmopathy apart from stable hyperthyroidism with approximately 91% sensitivity and roughly 81% specificity, and in testing the same model reached 80%/75%. Sample size was not statistically predetermined, and blinding of investigators to group allocation was not performed.

This clonotype was counted ten times or more. Its antigen is still unknown. Per-base qualities were not stored, and no clone one base away is much larger. The TCR beta CDR3 regions were amplified from the RNA transcripts. A first-round RT-PCR of the TCR CDR3 used the HTBI primer set with the Qiagen OneStep RT-PCR kit. Libraries were constructed in a second round of multiplex PCR, after which size selection and purification were performed. Paired-end sequencing of the libraries was performed with 100 bp reads on an Illumina HiSeq2000. As for how the authors treated the data: SOAPnuke was used to process the raw data, removing reads that contained adapters or uncalled bases, had a mean Phred below 15, or lacked an exact match to the constant primer or identifier. High-quality paired reads were merged using COPE v1.2.5, and each unique nucleotide sequence was defined as a clonotype. MiTCR v1.1 was used to align clonotypes to the IMGT TRBV, TRBD and TRBJ reference segments. The analysis included only V-J combinations with a frequency above 0.0001, which together covered approximately 99% of the repertoires. A TCS score was defined as the ratio between F50 (clonal expansion) and ExV (chaos), using BLOSUM62-based TCRdist between CDR3 peptides within each V-J. Welch's t-statistics and random forest reduced fewer than 600 V-J features to 13, which were used in a naive Bayes classifier (R e1071). TCRdb ran its own pipeline on the public reads, namely fastp trimming at Q25 and MiXCR clone calling, and kept in-frame beta chains. Identical CDR3 proteins give one entry, which carries the most common genes and DNA. The V and J calls were not made by the authors but by TCRdb's processing. The sample records roughly 530,000 distinct CDR3 sequences, under 20% of which are singletons. Approximately 15% of the sample is in the top ten clones.

Ophthalmopathy patients had moderately to severely active disease, Clinical Activity Score of at least 3, NOSPECS grade of at least 4, and duration under 3 months. Exclusion was applied to patients with uncontrolled infections, other autoimmune diseases, pregnancy or lactation. Diagnoses were based on clinical symptoms, serum thyroxine and TRAb, thyroid ultrasound and orbital computed tomography. Ficoll-Paque density gradient centrifugation was used to isolate PBMCs from around 10 ml of fresh peripheral blood. Total RNA was extracted with Trizol reagent, and quality was checked on an Agilent 2100 Bioanalyzer.

This clonotype originated in a woman aged 18-35 years with Graves' ophthalmopathy. The V and J segments used are TRBV18 and TRBJ2-7, and possibly TRBD1, on 5 matching bases. Sequenced: blood. The DNA is TGTGCCAGCTCACCACCGGGTGGGGCGCTCCACGAGCAGTACTTC. Its coded protein is CASSPPGGALHEQYF.